The sequence of this TCR beta chain was determined in a study of low-dose radiotherapy and immunotherapy resistance in tumors. Study context: The study administered intravenous cyclophosphamide at 200 mg/m2 every two weeks, one day ahead of radiation and immunotherapy.

First-strand cDNA relied on TRAV- and TRBV-specific primers spanning alpha and beta chains. It was with a constant-region primer and a V-primer adapter that TCRs were amplified over about 19 PCR cycles. It was by in vitro transcription that isolated mRNA was amplified. TCRdb fed the reads into MiXCR, producing one record per CDR3 protein. The sample carries approximately 100,000 distinct CDR3 sequences, around 20% recorded once. The time point: after trial treatment. Specified treatment: LDRT plus nivolumab, ipilimumab, low-dose cyclophosphamide and aspirin (RACIN trial). Every donor's regimen consisted of nivolumab, ipilimumab, aspirin, low-dose cyclophosphamide and low-dose radiotherapy. Patients qualified if they had advanced solid tumors that lacked tumor-infiltrating lymphocytes. The CDR3 consists of 16 residues. Germline loops: CDR1 MNHGY, CDR2 SAAAGT. V shed 5 bases, J shed 7 bases, and the junction held 9 bases outside the gene matches.

This clonotype has ten or more counts. The chain is built from TRBV6-8 and TRBJ2-2; TRBD1 matches 11 bases. This sample comprised PBMCs, obtained after low-dose radiotherapy plus immunotherapy. The sequence derives from a male donor with prostate cancer. CDR3 DNA sequence: TGTGCCAGCAGTATAGTGGGACAGGGGGTAAACGGGGAGCTGTTTTTT. It is translated as CASSIVGQGVNGELFF.